The next 5 T cell receptor beta chains were all read from a single sample in a study of identical twins (dated by TCRdb to between 2015 and 2016). Library construction relied on 5' RACE. Sequencing relied on an Illumina HiSeq 2000. The raw public reads went through TCRdb reprocessing: fastp at Q25, MiXCR clone calling, in-frame beta chains kept. Under each unique CDR3 protein, matching rows form one entry showing the most common genes and DNA. This sample gives roughly 350,000 distinct CDR3 sequences in total; 10% to 15% of them show up just once. The ten biggest clones cover around 7.2% of the sample. The same specimen was also included in a second study, on yellow fever vaccine responses in identical twins.

Sequenced material: CD8+ T cells sorted from blood. These receptors came from a woman between 18 and 29 years old in good health.

This clonotype was found a few times. The chain uses TRBV4-1 and TRBJ2-7; TRBD2 matches at 14 bases. CDR3 length: 17 residues. J gave up 4 bases and V 5 bases, and 10 bases lay outside the gene matches. Germline CDR1 reads MGHRA; CDR2 reads YSYEKL. The CDR3 DNA reads TGCGCCAGCAGCGAAGGGGGACTAGCGGGAGCCCATTACGAGCAGTACTTC. Protein sequence: CASSEGGLAGAHYEQYF.

This clonotype was observed many times. CDR3 residues: CASSLVRDSAYEQYF. DNA for the CDR3: TGCGCCAGCAGCCTGGTCCGGGACTCCGCCTACGAGCAGTACTTC. The J gene is TRBJ2-7, the V gene TRBV5-1, with D possibly matching TRBD2 (6 bases). Trimming cost V 4 bases and J 2 bases, with 16 bases left between them. Germline CDR1 and CDR2: SGHRS and YFSETQ. CDR3 size: 15 residues.

The sample holds a few counts of this clonotype. The chain is built from TRBV27 and TRBJ2-7; D is uncertain. The CDR3 has 13 residues. In germline, CDR1 is MNHEY, CDR2 SMNVEV (reference sequence). Between the trimmed V and J ends, which lost 5 bases and 1 base, there was a span of 9 bases. The CDR3 nucleotides are TGTGCCAGCAGTCCCCTAGGATCCTACGAGCAGTACGTC. It encodes CASSPLGSYEQYV.

This clonotype was found many times. The CDR3, as DNA: TGCGCCAGCAGCCAAGGGACAGCCCAAGAGACCCAGTACTTC. Its protein is CASSQGTAQETQYF. The chain couples TRBV5-1 to TRBJ2-5; 7 bases map to TRBD1. This CDR3 has 14 residues. V was pared by 4 bases and J by 1 base, with 4 bases of the junction left unmatched. CDR1 is SGHRS, CDR2 YFSETQ, per germline.

This clonotype was found a few times. The gene calls are TRBV24-1 and TRBJ2-5; the match to TRBD1 covers 11 bases. Looked up from germline, CDR1 is KGHDR and CDR2 is SFDVKD. With V trimmed by 4 bases and J by 5 bases, 8 bases remained unmatched. The CDR3 totals 16 residues. The CDR3 reads CATSEPGQGEGETQYF. The CDR3 bases are TGTGCCACCAGTGAACCGGGACAGGGGGAGGGGGAGACCCAGTACTTC.